The clone carrying this T cell receptor beta chain was detected ten times or more. Its antigen is unknown. This record comes from a study of Graves' ophthalmopathy and Graves' hyperthyroidism. Study outcomes and limitations: Blood repertoires reportedly contained most expanded thyroid clonotypes above 0.001 frequency.

The PBMC fraction was derived from 9 to 10 ml of fresh peripheral blood. The TCR beta CDR3 regions underwent amplification from RNA transcripts. HTBI primers were used in a first-round RT-PCR, which preceded a second-round multiplex PCR. TCRdb used MiXCR to reprocess the multiplex PCR reads, holding one entry per CDR3 protein. This table has under 350,000 distinct CDR3 sequences, 17% appearing once. Germline CDR1 reads MNHEY; CDR2 reads SVGAGI. This CDR3 has 14 amino acids. V was shortened by 4 bases and J by 5 bases, with 14 bases between the two germline ends. This receptor was identified in an adult man with Graves' ophthalmopathy. Source material: peripheral blood. The V call is TRBV6-5, the J call TRBJ2-5; TRBD2 might be the D (6 bases). The DNA for the CDR3 is TGTGCCAGCAGTTTCGGCGGGGTCGGGGAGACCCAGTACTTC. Translated, it gives CASSFGGVGETQYF.